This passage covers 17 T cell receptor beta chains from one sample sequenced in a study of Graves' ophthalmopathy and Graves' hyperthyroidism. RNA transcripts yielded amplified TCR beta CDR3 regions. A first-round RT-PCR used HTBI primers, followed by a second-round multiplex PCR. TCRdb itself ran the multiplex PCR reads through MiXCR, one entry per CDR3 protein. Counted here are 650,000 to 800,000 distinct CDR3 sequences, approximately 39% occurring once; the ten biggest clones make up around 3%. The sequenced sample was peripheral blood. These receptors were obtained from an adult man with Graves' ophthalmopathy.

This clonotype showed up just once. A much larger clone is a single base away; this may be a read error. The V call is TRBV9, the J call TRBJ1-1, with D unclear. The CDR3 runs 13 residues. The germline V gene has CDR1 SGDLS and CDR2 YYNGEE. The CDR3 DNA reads TGTGCCAGCAGCGTAGCTTTCGAGGGTGAAGCTTCCTTT. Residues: CASSVAFEGEASF.

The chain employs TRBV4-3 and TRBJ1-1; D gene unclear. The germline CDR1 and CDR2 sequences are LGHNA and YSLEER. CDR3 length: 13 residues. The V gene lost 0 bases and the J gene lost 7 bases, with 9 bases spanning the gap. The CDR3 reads CASSQEDAIEAFF. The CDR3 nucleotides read TGCGCCAGCAGCCAAGAGGACGCGATTGAAGCTTTCTTT.

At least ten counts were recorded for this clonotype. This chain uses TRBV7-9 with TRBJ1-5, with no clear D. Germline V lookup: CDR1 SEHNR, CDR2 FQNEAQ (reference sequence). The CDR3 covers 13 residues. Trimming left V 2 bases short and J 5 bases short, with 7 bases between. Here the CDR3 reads CASSLSPDQPQHF. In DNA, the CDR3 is TGTGCCAGCAGCTTATCTCCCGATCAGCCCCAGCATTTT.

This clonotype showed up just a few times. CDR3 in amino acids: CASSKRLVSNEQYF. CDR3 coding DNA: TGTGCCAGCAGCAAGAGACTAGTTTCGAACGAGCAGTACTTC. The chain combines TRBV4-2 with TRBJ2-7, with a possible D match to TRBD2 (6 bases). The CDR3 has 14 residues. Germline V gene lookup returns CDR1 LGHNA and CDR2 YNFKEQ. V lost 5 bases, J lost 5 bases, and 16 bases lay in between.

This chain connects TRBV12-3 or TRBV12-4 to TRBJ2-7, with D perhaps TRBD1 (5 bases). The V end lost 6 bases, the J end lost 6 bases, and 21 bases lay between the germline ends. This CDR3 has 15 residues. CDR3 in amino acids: CASSRTGQRGSEQYF. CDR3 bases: TGTGCCAGCAGCCGGACCGGACAAAGGGGTAGCGAGCAGTACTTC.

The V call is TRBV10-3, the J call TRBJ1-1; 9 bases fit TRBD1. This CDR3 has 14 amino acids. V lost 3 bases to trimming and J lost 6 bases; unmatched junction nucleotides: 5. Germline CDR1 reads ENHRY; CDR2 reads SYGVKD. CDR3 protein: CAISDRDRAAEAFF. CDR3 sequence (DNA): TGTGCCATCAGTGACAGGGACAGGGCCGCTGAAGCTTTCTTT.

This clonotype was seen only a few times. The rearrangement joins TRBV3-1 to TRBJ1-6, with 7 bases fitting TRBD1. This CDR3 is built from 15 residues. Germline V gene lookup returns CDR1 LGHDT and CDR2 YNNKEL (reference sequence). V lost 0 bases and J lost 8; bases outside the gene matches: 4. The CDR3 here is CASSQETGQDSPLHF. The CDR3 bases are TGTGCCAGCAGCCAAGAGACAGGGCAGGATTCACCCCTCCACTTT.

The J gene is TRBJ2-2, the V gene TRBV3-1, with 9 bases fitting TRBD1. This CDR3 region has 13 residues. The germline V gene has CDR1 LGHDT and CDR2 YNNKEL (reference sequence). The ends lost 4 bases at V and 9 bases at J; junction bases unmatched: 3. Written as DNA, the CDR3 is TGTGCCAGCAGCCCAACAGGGGGCCGGGAGCTGTTTTTT. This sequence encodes CASSPTGGRELFF. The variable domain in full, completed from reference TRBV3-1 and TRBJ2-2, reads DTAVSQTPKYLVTQMGNDKSIKCEQNLGHDTMYWYKQDSKKFLKIMFSYNNKELIINETVPNRFSPKSPDKAHLNLHINSLELGDSAVYFCASSPTGGRELFFGEGSRLTVL.

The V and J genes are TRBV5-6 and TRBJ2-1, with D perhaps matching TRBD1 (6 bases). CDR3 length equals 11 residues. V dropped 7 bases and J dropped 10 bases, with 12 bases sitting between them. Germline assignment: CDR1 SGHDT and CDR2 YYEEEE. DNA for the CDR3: TGTGCCAGCGCCAAACAGGGAGAGCAGTTCTTC. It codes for CASAKQGEQFF. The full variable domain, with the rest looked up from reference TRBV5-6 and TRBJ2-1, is DAGVTQSPTHLIKTRGQQVTLRCSPKSGHDTVSWYQQALGQGPQFIFQYYEEEERQRGNFPDRFSGHQFPNYSSELNVNALLLGDSALYLCASAKQGEQFFGPGTRLTVL.

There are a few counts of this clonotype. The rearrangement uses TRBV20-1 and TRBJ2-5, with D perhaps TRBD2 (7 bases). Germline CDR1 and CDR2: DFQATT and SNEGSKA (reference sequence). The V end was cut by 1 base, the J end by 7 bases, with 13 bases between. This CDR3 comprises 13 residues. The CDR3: CSARAGGRGTQYF. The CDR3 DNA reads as TGCAGTGCTAGAGCGGGGGGCCGGGGGACCCAGTACTTC.

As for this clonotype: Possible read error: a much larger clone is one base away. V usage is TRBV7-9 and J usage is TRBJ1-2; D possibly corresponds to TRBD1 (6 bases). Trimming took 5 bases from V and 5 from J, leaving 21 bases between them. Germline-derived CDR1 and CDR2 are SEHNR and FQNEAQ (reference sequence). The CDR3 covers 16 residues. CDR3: CASSPGPGGPGYGYTF. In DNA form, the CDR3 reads TGTGCCAGCAGCCCTGGACCGGGGGGCCCTGGATATGGCTACACCTTC.

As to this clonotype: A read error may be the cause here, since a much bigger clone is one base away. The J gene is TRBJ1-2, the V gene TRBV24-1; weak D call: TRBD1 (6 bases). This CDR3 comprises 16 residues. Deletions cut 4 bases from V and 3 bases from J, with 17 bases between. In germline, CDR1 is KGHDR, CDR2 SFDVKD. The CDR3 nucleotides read TGTGCCACCAGTGAAGGGGGTACAGCCGGGGACTATGGCTACACCTTC. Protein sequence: CATSEGGTAGDYGYTF.

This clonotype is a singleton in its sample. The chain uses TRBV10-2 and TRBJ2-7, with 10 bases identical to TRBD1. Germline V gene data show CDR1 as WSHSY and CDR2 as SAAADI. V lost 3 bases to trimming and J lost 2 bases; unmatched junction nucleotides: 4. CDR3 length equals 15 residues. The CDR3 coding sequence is TGCGCCAGCAGTGACGGGGGACAGGGGCCCTACGAGCAGTACTTC. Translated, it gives CASSDGGQGPYEQYF.

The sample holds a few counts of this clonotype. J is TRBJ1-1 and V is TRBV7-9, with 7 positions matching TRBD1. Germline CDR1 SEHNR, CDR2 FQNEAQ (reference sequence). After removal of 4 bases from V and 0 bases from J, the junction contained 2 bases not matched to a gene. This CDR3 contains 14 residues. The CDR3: CASSWDSMNTEAFF. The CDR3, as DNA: TGTGCCAGCAGCTGGGACAGCATGAACACTGAAGCTTTCTTT.

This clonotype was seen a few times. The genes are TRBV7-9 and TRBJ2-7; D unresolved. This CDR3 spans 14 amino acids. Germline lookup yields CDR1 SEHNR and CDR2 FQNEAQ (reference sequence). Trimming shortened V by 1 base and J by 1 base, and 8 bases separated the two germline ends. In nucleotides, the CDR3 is TGTGCCAGCAGCTTAGACAACCCTTCCTACGAGCAGTACTTC. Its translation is CASSLDNPSYEQYF.

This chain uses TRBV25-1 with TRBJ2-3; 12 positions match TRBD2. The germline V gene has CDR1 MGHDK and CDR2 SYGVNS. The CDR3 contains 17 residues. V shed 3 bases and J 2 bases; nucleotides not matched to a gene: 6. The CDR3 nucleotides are TGTGCCAGCAGTGAGGCTAGCGGGGGGGTCCACACAGATACGCAGTATTTT. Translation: CASSEASGGVHTDTQYF.

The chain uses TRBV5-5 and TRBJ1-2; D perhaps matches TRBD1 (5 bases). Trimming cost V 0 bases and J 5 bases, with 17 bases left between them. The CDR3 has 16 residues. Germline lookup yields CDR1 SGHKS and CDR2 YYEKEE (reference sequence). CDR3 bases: TGTGCCAGCAGCTTGGAGCATGGGGCGCCTCCATATGGCTACACCTTC. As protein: CASSLEHGAPPYGYTF.